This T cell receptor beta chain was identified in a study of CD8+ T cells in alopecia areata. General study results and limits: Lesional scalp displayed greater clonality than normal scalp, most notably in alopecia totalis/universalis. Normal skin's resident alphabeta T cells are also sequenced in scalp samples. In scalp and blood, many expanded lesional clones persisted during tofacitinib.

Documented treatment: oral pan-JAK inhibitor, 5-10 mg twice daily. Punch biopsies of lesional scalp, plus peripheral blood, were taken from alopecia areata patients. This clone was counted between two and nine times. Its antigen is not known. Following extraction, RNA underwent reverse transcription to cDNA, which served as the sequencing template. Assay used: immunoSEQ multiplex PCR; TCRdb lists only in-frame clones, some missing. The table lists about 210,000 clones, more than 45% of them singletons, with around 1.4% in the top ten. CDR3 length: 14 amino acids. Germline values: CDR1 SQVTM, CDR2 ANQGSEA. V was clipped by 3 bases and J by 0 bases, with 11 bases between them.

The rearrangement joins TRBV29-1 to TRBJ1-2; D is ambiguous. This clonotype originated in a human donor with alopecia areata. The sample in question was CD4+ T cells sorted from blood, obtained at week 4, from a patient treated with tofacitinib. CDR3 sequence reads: CSVEPVEANYGYTF. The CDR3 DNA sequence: TGCAGCGTTGAGCCAGTCGAGGCTAACTATGGCTACACCTTC.